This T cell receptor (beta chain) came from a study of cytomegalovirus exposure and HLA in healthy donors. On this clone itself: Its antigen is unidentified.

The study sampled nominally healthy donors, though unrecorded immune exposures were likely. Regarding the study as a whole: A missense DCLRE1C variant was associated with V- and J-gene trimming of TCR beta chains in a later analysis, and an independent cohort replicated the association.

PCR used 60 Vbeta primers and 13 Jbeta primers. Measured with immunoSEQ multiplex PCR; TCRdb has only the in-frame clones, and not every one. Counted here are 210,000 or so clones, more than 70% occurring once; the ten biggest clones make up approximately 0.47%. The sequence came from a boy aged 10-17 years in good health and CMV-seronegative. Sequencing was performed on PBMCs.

The DNA of the CDR3 is TGTGCCAGCAGCTTAGCGCGCCTTAGCTCCTACAATGAGCAGTTCTTC. Its protein product is CASSLARLSSYNEQFF. This chain connects TRBV7-8 to TRBJ2-1; D is ambiguous. The CDR3 loop spans 16 amino acids. The ends were cut back, 0 bases at V and 0 bases at J, with 9 bases in the middle. Per the germline V gene, CDR1 is SGHVS and CDR2 is FQNEAQ.